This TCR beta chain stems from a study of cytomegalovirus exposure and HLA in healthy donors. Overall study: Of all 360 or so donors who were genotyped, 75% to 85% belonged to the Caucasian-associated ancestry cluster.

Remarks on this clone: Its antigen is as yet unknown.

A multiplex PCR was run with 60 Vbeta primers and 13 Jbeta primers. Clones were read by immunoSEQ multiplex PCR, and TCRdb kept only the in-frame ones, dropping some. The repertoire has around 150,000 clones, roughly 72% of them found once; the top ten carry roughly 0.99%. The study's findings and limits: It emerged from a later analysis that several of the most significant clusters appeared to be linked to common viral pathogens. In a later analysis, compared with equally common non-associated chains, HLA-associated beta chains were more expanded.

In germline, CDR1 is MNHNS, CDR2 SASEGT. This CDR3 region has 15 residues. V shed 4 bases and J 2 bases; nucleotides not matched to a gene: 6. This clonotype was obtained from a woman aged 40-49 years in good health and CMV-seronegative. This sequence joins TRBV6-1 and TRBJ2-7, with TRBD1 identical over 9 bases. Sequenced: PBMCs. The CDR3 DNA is TGTGCCAGCAGTGGGGGATGGGACAGGGCCTACGAGCAGTACTTC. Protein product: CASSGGWDRAYEQYF.